This TCR beta chain was found in a study of technical replicates of blood from a handful of donors. Data came from immunoSEQ multiplex PCR; TCRdb stores just in-frame clones and leaves some out. The data contain 13,000 to 15,000 clones, roughly 87% of them seen just once; the ten biggest clones take up roughly an eighth. The CDR3 is 15 residues long. CDR1 and CDR2 (germline): MDHEN, SYDVKM. Trimming took 5 bases from V and 7 from J; bases not matched to a gene: 11. The V call is TRBV28, the J call TRBJ1-5; 7 positions agree with TRBD1. The clonotype comes from a human donor in good health. Material for sequencing was PBMCs. The CDR3 sequence is CASSRSRGMGQPQHF. The CDR3, as DNA: TGTGCCAGCAGTCGATCCAGGGGGATGGGGCAGCCCCAGCATTTT.